Detailed here is one T cell receptor beta chain. Participants came from around 25 US areas, aged roughly 18 to 90 years. Donors were grouped by their self-reported clinical history. Per the study methods: It was from reference gene primer amplification that nucleated cell counts were estimated. Repertoires were generated with immunoSEQ multiplex PCR, while TCRdb's copy carries only in-frame clones and drops some. The V and J calls and clone size come from that table; D and trimming were worked out from the DNA. The data show 150,000 or so clones, with more than 75% seen just once and 1.2% held by the top ten. This specimen comes from a study of blood T cell repertoires in COVID-19. Study overall: Acute-phase and convalescent COVID-19 samples originated in the United States, Italy and Spain.

The CDR3 is made up of 17 amino acids. Germline CDR1 reads SGHTA; CDR2 reads FQGNSA. V was pared by 1 base and J by 3 bases, with 10 bases of the junction left unmatched. This TCR was recovered from a woman in her 30s with acute COVID-19. The chain carries TRBV7-2 and TRBJ2-3, with TRBD2 identical over 7 bases. The specimen sequenced was PBMCs or T cells enriched from blood (not recorded which). This CDR3 is CASSLDSGGSGTDTQYF. CDR3 nucleotides: TGTGCCAGCAGCTTAGACAGCGGCGGGAGTGGGACAGATACGCAGTATTTT.